A selection of T cell receptor beta chains follows, all from one sample in a study of radiotherapy plus CTLA-4 blockade in lung cancer. Profiling relied on immunoSEQ multiplex PCR, and the TCRdb table lists in-frame clones only, not all of them. The sample holds 60,000 or so clones, more than 60% seen once. Sequenced here: peripheral blood, sampled from a patient treated with radiotherapy plus ipilimumab. The receptors derive from a human donor with non-small cell lung cancer who had a partial response to radiotherapy plus ipilimumab. CDR3s include the opening cysteine and the closing phenylalanine or tryptophan. A D gene is named only where the DNA matches it firmly. Rows may omit the clone size; those that give it use once, few, many or a size class.

v_call	d_call	clone_size	j_call	cdr3_aa	cdr3_nt
TRBV5-1	TRBD1	once	TRBJ1-2	CASSRDSWYGYTF	TGCGCCAGCAGTCGGGACAGCTGGTATGGCTACACCTTC
TRBV4-3	-	-	TRBJ1-2	CASSQAGNYGYTF	TGCGCCAGCAGCCAAGCCGGGAACTATGGCTACACCTTC
TRBV5-1	-	-	TRBJ2-2	CASSLGQTNTGELFF	TGCGCCAGCAGCTTGGGACAGACGAACACCGGGGAGCTGTTTTTT
TRBV18	TRBD1	-	TRBJ2-7	CASSLSGTGGYEQYF	TGTGCCAGCTCACTCAGCGGGACAGGGGGCTACGAGCAGTACTTC
TRBV20-1	-	-	TRBJ1-4	CSASRGEKLFF	TGCAGTGCTAGTAGAGGTGAAAAACTGTTTTTT
TRBV18	TRBD1	few	TRBJ2-3	CASSPLRGPDTQYF	TGTGCCAGCTCACCACTCAGGGGGCCAGATACGCAGTATTTT
TRBV20-1	-	-	TRBJ2-3	CSARPVDTQYF	TGCAGTGCTAGGCCGGTAGATACGCAGTATTTT
TRBV5-8	TRBD1	-	TRBJ2-7	CASSRADRGNEQYF	TGTGCCAGCAGCCGAGCGGACAGGGGTAACGAGCAGTACTTC
TRBV5-1	TRBD1	-	TRBJ2-1	CASSSPKKQGALNEQFF	TGCGCCAGCAGCTCGCCTAAGAAACAGGGGGCCCTAAATGAGCAGTTCTTC
TRBV7-9	-	-	TRBJ2-1	CASSPKRRVSYNEQFF	TGTGCCAGCAGCCCGAAGCGCAGGGTATCCTACAATGAGCAGTTCTTC
TRBV9	-	-	TRBJ1-1	CASSVAMGGGTEAFF	TGTGCCAGCAGCGTAGCGATGGGAGGTGGCACTGAAGCTTTCTTT
TRBV5-1	-	-	TRBJ2-5	CASSLVMASLNQETQYF	TGCGCCAGCAGCTTGGTCATGGCTAGTCTAAACCAAGAGACCCAGTACTTC
TRBV19	TRBD1	-	TRBJ1-1	CASRGQGLEAFF	TGTGCCAGTAGAGGACAGGGCCTTGAAGCTTTCTTT
TRBV4-1	-	-	TRBJ1-1	CASSQGPPRTEAFF	TGCGCCAGCAGCCAAGGGCCCCCCAGGACTGAAGCTTTCTTT
TRBV19	-	-	TRBJ2-5	CASSRRPGVPETQYF	TGTGCCAGTAGTAGAAGGCCAGGGGTCCCAGAGACCCAGTACTTC
TRBV7-3	-	-	TRBJ1-1	CASSLNRANTEAFF	TGTGCCAGCAGCTTAAACAGGGCGAACACTGAAGCTTTCTTT
TRBV10-2	-	-	TRBJ2-3	CTSSIGTLGDTQYF	TGCACCAGCAGTATTGGGACACTGGGGGATACGCAGTATTTT
TRBV28	TRBD1	-	TRBJ2-2	CASSSPAGQGRSGELFF	TGTGCCAGCAGTTCCCCAGCTGGACAGGGCCGTTCCGGGGAGCTGTTTTTT
TRBV11-2	-	-	TRBJ2-6	CASSLRVSGANVLTF	TGTGCCAGCAGCTTACGGGTATCTGGGGCCAACGTCCTGACTTTC
TRBV7-3	TRBD1	-	TRBJ2-3	CASSPNGQVSDTQYF	TGTGCCAGCAGCCCGAATGGACAGGTCTCGGATACGCAGTATTTT
TRBV19	-	once	TRBJ1-1	CASSIEGRVWDTEAFF	TGTGCCAGTAGTATAGAAGGCAGGGTCTGGGACACTGAAGCTTTCTTT
TRBV18	TRBD1	-	TRBJ2-7	CASSPPPGGYEQYF	TGTGCCAGCTCACCACCCCCAGGGGGCTACGAGCAGTACTTC
TRBV2	-	once	TRBJ1-2	CASSESYRVAGYTF	TGTGCCAGCAGTGAGTCCTACAGGGTCGCTGGCTACACCTTC
TRBV6-4	-	few	TRBJ2-1	CASSEDSSYNEQFF	TGTGCCAGCAGTGAGGACAGCTCCTACAATGAGCAGTTCTTC
TRBV14	-	-	TRBJ2-5	CASSQIDKETQYF	TGTGCCAGCAGCCAGATCGACAAAGAGACCCAGTACTTC
TRBV4-1	-	few	TRBJ1-1	CASSQELGLLGMEAFF	TGCGCCAGCAGCCAAGAACTGGGACTTTTAGGGATGGAAGCTTTCTTT
TRBV7-8	-	few	TRBJ2-5	CASSFDWQETQYF	TGTGCCAGCAGCTTCGACTGGCAAGAGACCCAGTACTTC
TRBV14	TRBD1	-	TRBJ1-2	CASSHKTGIYDYGYTF	TGTGCCAGCAGCCATAAGACAGGGATCTATGACTATGGCTACACCTTC
TRBV6-5	TRBD1	once	TRBJ1-5	CASSTGEDQPQHF	TGTGCCAGCAGTACAGGGGAGGATCAGCCCCAGCATTTT
TRBV5-5	TRBD1	-	TRBJ1-2	CASSLSGGAYYGYTF	TGTGCCAGCAGCTTGTCAGGGGGCGCCTACTATGGCTACACCTTC
TRBV28	TRBD1	-	TRBJ2-5	CASSFRDRGVQETQYF	TGTGCCAGCAGTTTTCGGGACAGGGGGGTTCAAGAGACCCAGTACTTC
TRBV6-1	-	-	TRBJ2-7	CASSDGMLPYEQYF	TGTGCCAGCAGTGACGGGATGCTGCCCTACGAGCAGTACTTC
TRBV5-4	-	-	TRBJ2-5	CASSLVEGLQETQYF	TGTGCCAGCAGCTTGGTGGAGGGTCTCCAAGAGACCCAGTACTTC
TRBV6-6	-	-	TRBJ2-2	CATSNTGELFF	TGTGCCACCTCCAACACCGGGGAGCTGTTTTTT
TRBV4-2	TRBD1	-	TRBJ1-6	CASSQERTGGNSPLHF	TGTGCCAGCAGCCAGGAAAGGACAGGGGGCAATTCACCCCTCCACTTT
TRBV4-1	-	-	TRBJ1-5	CASSPTGGGENQPQHF	TGCGCCAGCAGCCCTACGGGTGGAGGGGAAAATCAGCCCCAGCATTTT
TRBV7-3	-	-	TRBJ2-3	CASSWSGTDTQYF	TGTGCCAGCAGCTGGAGCGGCACAGATACGCAGTATTTT
TRBV6-8	-	-	TRBJ2-5	CASSYRGPLAQYF	TGTGCCAGCAGTTACAGGGGCCCCCTGGCCCAGTACTTC
TRBV7-3	-	-	TRBJ2-7	CASSFGGTDTYEQYF	TGTGCCAGCAGCTTCGGAGGGACAGATACCTACGAGCAGTACTTC
TRBV18	-	-	TRBJ2-5	CASSLTRETQYF	TGTGCCAGCTCACTGACGCGGGAGACCCAGTACTTC
TRBV10-1	TRBD1	few	TRBJ2-7	CASSETGTGNDEQYF	TGCGCCAGCAGTGAGACCGGGACAGGGAACGACGAGCAGTACTTC
TRBV5-4	-	-	TRBJ2-1	CASSLGGGFQAGNEQFF	TGTGCCAGCAGCTTGGGGGGCGGATTTCAAGCGGGCAATGAGCAGTTCTTC
TRBV7-8	-	few	TRBJ1-1	CASSPLNTEAFF	TGTGCCAGCAGCCCATTGAACACTGAAGCTTTCTTT
TRBV13	-	-	TRBJ2-7	CASSLAGAHEQYF	TGTGCCAGCAGCTTGGCGGGGGCCCACGAGCAGTACTTC
TRBV6-5	-	few	TRBJ2-7	CASSYETRGEQYF	TGTGCCAGCAGTTACGAGACCCGGGGCGAGCAGTACTTC
TRBV7-9	TRBD1	-	TRBJ2-7	CASSSELLTGGTGLDEQYF	TGTGCCAGCAGCTCCGAGCTCCTTACCGGGGGGACAGGGCTGGACGAGCAGTACTTC
TRBV4-1	-	few	TRBJ2-5	CASSQAGQGQHQYQETQYF	TGCGCCAGCAGCCAAGCGGGCCAGGGCCAACACCAGTACCAAGAGACCCAGTACTTC
TRBV7-6	-	-	TRBJ1-4	CASSPNEGVGEKLFF	TGTGCCAGCAGCCCCAACGAAGGGGTCGGGGAAAAACTGTTTTTT
TRBV27	TRBD1	-	TRBJ2-7	CASSPGTGDSYEQYF	TGTGCCAGCAGTCCTGGGACAGGTGATTCCTACGAGCAGTACTTC
TRBV9	TRBD2	few	TRBJ2-5	CASSPWTSGGQETQYF	TGTGCCAGCAGCCCCTGGACTAGCGGGGGTCAAGAGACCCAGTACTTC
TRBV6-6	TRBD1	-	TRBJ1-6	CASSYRDRNSPLHF	TGTGCCAGCAGTTACCGGGACAGAAATTCACCCCTCCACTTT
TRBV18	-	-	TRBJ2-5	CASSPEGSLLKTQYF	TGTGCCAGCTCACCAGAGGGTTCGTTGCTTAAGACCCAGTACTTC
TRBV10-3	TRBD1	-	TRBJ2-7	CAIISLGTAYEQYF	TGTGCCATCATATCGCTCGGGACAGCATACGAGCAGTACTTC
TRBV5-5	-	-	TRBJ1-1	CASSPPREDLNTEAFF	TGTGCCAGCAGCCCCCCCAGGGAGGATCTGAACACTGAAGCTTTCTTT
TRBV11-2	TRBD2	once	TRBJ2-5	CASSPQGTSGFPQETQYF	TGTGCCAGCAGCCCCCAAGGGACTAGCGGGTTTCCACAAGAGACCCAGTACTTC
TRBV5-6	TRBD2	-	TRBJ2-3	CASSLELAGYTDTQYF	TGTGCCAGCAGCTTGGAACTAGCGGGATACACAGATACGCAGTATTTT
TRBV2	-	-	TRBJ1-2	CASSDEGVRGLYGYTF	TGTGCCAGCAGCGACGAAGGTGTCAGGGGTCTTTATGGCTACACCTTC
TRBV29-1	-	-	TRBJ1-5	CSVGGSNQPQHF	TGCAGCGTGGGGGGTAGCAATCAGCCCCAGCATTTT
TRBV28	-	-	TRBJ1-1	CAITGLGNTEAFF	TGTGCCATCACAGGTCTGGGGAACACTGAAGCTTTCTTT
TRBV6-6	-	-	TRBJ1-5	CASSHGDNSVEPQHF	TGTGCCAGCAGTCACGGGGACAATTCGGTTGAGCCCCAGCATTTT